This is a list of T cell receptor beta chains from one sample in a study of Ad26.COV2.S vaccination and SARS-CoV-2 variants. The assay was immunoSEQ multiplex PCR, and TCRdb's table has in-frame clones only and misses some. The data contain about 250,000 clones, roughly 86% of them singletons. The sample was peripheral blood, taken in a trial of Ad26.COV2.S vaccine versus placebo. These receptors were taken from a person between 18 and 60 years old who received the Ad26.COV2.S COVID-19 vaccine or a placebo. Both conserved end residues are part of each CDR3. D genes are given only for firm matches. Size is omitted from some rows. Given values are once, few, many or a class for expanded clones.

v_call,d_call,clone_size,j_call,cdr3_nt,cdr3_aa
TRBV4-1,TRBD1,.,TRBJ1-2,TGCGCCAGCAGCCACTTCCTCATGACAGGGAACTATGGCTACACCTTC,CASSHFLMTGNYGYTF
TRBV7-2,TRBD1,.,TRBJ2-1,TGTGCCAGCAGGCCGGGACAGGGATTGGGGAATGAGCAGTTCTTC,CASRPGQGLGNEQFF
TRBV4-1,TRBD2,.,TRBJ2-7,TGCGCCAGCAGCCCCGTACTTAGCGGGAGTCGGGACGAGCAGTACTTC,CASSPVLSGSRDEQYF
TRBV7-9,.,.,TRBJ2-1,TGTGCCAGCAGCTTAGACGGGGCGGGCAATGAGCAGTTCTTC,CASSLDGAGNEQFF
TRBV6-5,.,.,TRBJ1-1,TGTGCCAGCAGTTCCCGGGGGGTGGACACTGAAGCTTTCTTT,CASSSRGVDTEAFF
TRBV18,TRBD2,.,TRBJ2-5,TGTGCCAGCTCACGTCCCGGGACTAGCCGGGAGACCCAGTACTTC,CASSRPGTSRETQYF
TRBV15,TRBD1,.,TRBJ1-1,TGTGCCACCAGCATCAGCCCACAGGGGGCAGCTTTCTTT,CATSISPQGAAFF
TRBV9,TRBD1,once,TRBJ1-1,TGTGCCAGCAGCGTAGGAGGACAGGGGGTTGAAGCTTTCTTT,CASSVGGQGVEAFF
TRBV5-1,.,.,TRBJ2-4,TGCGCCAGCAGCTTGGGAGGTCAAAACATTCAGTACTTC,CASSLGGQNIQYF
TRBV4-1,TRBD2,.,TRBJ2-3,TGCGCCAGCAGCCAAGATGCTAGCGGGGGCACAGATACGCAGTATTTT,CASSQDASGGTDTQYF